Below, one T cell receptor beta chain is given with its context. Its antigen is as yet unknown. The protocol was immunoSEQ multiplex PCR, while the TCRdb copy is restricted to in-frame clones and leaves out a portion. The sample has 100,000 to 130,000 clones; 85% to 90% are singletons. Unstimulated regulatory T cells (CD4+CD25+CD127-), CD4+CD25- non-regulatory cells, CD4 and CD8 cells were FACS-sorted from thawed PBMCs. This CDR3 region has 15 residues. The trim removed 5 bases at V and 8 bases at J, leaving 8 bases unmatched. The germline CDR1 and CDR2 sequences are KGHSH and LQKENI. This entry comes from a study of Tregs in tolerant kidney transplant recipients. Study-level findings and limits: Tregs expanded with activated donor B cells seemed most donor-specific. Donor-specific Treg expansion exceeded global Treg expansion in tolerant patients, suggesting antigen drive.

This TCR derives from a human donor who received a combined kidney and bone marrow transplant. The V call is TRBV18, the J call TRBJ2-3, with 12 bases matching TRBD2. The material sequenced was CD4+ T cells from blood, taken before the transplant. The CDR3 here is CASSSTSGGRVTQYF. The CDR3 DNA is TGTGCCAGCTCATCTACTAGCGGGGGGCGCGTTACGCAGTATTTT.